Sequencing of this T cell receptor (beta chain) was carried out in a study of cytomegalovirus exposure and HLA in healthy donors. Findings and caveats of the study: An analysis that came later showed most CMV-associated TCR beta chains appearing HLA-restricted. Being productive about 90% or about 30% of the time was typical of most TCR beta V segments in an earlier analysis.

CDR1 and CDR2 from the germline V gene are LNHDA and SQIVND (reference sequence). J lost 4 bases, V lost 8 bases, and 11 bases had no gene match. The CDR3 totals 15 residues. This PCR relied on a set of 60 Vbeta primers and 13 Jbeta primers. Assay: immunoSEQ multiplex PCR; the TCRdb copy retains only in-frame clones and omits some. Of 140,000 to 150,000 clones in the sample, about 81% were seen once. As concerns this clone: As yet, its antigen is unknown.

Sample: PBMCs. This receptor was identified in a man aged 25-45 years in good health and CMV-seronegative. V usage is TRBV19 and J usage is TRBJ2-1, with 7 bases identical to TRBD1. The CDR3 bases are TGTGCCAGTGGGGTGGGACAGACGATTTACAATGAGCAGTTCTTC. Protein product: CASGVGQTIYNEQFF.